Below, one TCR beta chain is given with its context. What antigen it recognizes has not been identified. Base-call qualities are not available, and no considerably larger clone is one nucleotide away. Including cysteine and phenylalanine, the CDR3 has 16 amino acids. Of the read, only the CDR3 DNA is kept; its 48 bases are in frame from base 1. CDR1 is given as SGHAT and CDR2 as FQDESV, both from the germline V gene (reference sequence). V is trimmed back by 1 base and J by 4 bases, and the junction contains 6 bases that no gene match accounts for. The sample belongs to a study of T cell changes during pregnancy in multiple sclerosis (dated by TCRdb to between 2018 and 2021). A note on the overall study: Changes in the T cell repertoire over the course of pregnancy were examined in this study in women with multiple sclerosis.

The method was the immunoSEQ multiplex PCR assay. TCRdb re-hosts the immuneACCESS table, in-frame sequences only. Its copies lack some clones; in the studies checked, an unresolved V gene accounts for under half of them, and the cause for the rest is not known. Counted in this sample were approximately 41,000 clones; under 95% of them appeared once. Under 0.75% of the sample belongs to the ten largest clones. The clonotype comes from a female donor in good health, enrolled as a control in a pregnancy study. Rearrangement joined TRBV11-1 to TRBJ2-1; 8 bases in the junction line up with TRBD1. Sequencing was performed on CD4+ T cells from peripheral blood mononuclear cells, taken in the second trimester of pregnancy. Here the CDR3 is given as CASSLVRGQAYNEQFF. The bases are TGTGCCAGCAGCTTAGTAAGGGGACAGGCATACAATGAGCAGTTCTTC.